These 7 T cell receptor delta chains were sequenced from one sample in a study of gamma-delta T cells after stem cell transplantation. TCRdb re-called clones from the RT-PCR reads via CATT. The sample carries approximately 2,000 delta-chain clones, more than 11% recorded once. Input material: gamma-delta T cells. Receptors were obtained from a human donor. It is not recorded whose cells these are; they may come from a transplant donor.

There are a few counts of this clone. The chain uses TRDV2 and TRDJ1, with TRDD2 matching over 7 bases. After removal of 3 bases from V and 4 bases from J, the junction contained 19 bases not matched to a gene. Germline V CDR1 and CDR2: GEAIGNYY, EKD. The CDR3 consists of 18 residues. CDR3 amino acids: CACDQNFLSSVVNDKLIF. For the CDR3, the DNA is TGTGCCTGTGACCAGAACTTCCTAAGTTCCGTAGTAAACGATAAACTCATCTTT.

This clone was observed a handful of times. Other DNA sequences in the same sample also yield this CDR3. CDR3 sequence: CACDTAERLGGLYTDKLIF. The DNA of the CDR3 is TGTGCCTGTGACACCGCGGAACGTCTGGGGGGATTGTACACCGATAAACTCATCTTT. The chain combines TRDV2 with TRDJ1; 7 bases line up with TRDD3. The CDR3 loop spans 19 amino acids. V lost 0 bases to trimming and J lost 0 bases; unmatched junction nucleotides: 15. The V gene's germline CDR1 is GEAIGNYY and CDR2 EKD.

This clone was counted a few times. V is TRDV2 and J is TRDJ1; 9 nucleotides agree with TRDD3. As TCRdb names no J gene, one was assigned here on the basis of a DNA match to germline. The CDR3 runs 18 residues. From germline, CDR1 is GEAIGNYY and CDR2 EKD. The ends lost 0 bases at V and 1 base at J; junction bases unmatched: 11. The CDR3 DNA follows: TGTGCCTGTGACACCGGGGCGGGGGATACCCATGCCACCGATAAACTCATCTTT. Protein product: CACDTGAGDTHATDKLIF.

The CDR3 reads CACDPVTGGYARGYTDKLIF. CDR3 in DNA: TGTGCCTGTGACCCAGTTACTGGGGGATACGCGAGGGGGTACACCGATAAACTCATCTTT. The V gene is TRDV2, the J gene TRDJ1; 13 bases are shared with TRDD3. TCRdb does not report a J gene; here it was assigned by matching the DNA to germline references. Germline assignment: CDR1 GEAIGNYY and CDR2 EKD. The CDR3 consists of 20 residues. After removal of 3 bases from V and 0 bases from J, the junction contained 15 bases not matched to a gene.

This clone rates as medium-sized (0.01 to 0.1%). The rearrangement joins TRDV2 to TRDJ1; a weak D match, TRDD3 (5 bases). This CDR3 has 17 amino acids. Germline V gives CDR1 GEAIGNYY, CDR2 EKD. The germline V and J ends were trimmed by 2 bases and 0 bases, with 18 bases remaining between them. In DNA, the CDR3 is TGTGCCTGTGACAAGGTTCCGGGGGGTATGTACACCGATAAACTCATCTTT. Protein: CACDKVPGGMYTDKLIF.

J is TRDJ1 and V is TRDV2, with 7 nucleotides matching TRDD3. The ends lost 1 base at V and 0 bases at J; junction bases unmatched: 7. Germline CDR1 is GEAIGNYY and CDR2 is EKD. The CDR3 runs 16 residues. CDR3 bases: TGTGCCTGTGACACGATGGGGGACCGGGACACCGATAAACTCATCTTT. It is translated as CACDTMGDRDTDKLIF.

This clone is large (0.1 to 1%) within its sample. The chain is built from TRDV2 and TRDJ3; TRDD3 matches 8 bases. CDR3 length: 20 amino acids. V lost 0 bases and J lost 3; bases outside the gene matches: 12. CDR1 is GEAIGNYY and CDR2 is EKD in the germline V gene. This CDR3 is CACDTGTGGPLNWDTRQMFF. CDR3 DNA sequence: TGTGCCTGTGACACCGGTACTGGGGGCCCCCTCAACTGGGACACCCGACAGATGTTTTTC.